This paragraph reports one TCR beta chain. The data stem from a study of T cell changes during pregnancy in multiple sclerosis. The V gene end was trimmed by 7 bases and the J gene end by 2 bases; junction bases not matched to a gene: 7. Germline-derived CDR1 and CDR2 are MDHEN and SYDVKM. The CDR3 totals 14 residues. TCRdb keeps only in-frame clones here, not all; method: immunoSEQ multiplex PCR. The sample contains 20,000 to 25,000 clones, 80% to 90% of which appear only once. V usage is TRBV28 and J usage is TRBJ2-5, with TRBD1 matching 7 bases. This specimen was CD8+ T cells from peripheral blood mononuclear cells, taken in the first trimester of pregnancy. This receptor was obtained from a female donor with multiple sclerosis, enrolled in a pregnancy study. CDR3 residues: CASMMDRPQETQYF. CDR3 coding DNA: TGTGCCAGCATGATGGACAGGCCTCAAGAGACCCAGTACTTC.